What follows is one T cell receptor (beta chain) and its context. The antigen remains undetermined. The sample belongs to a study of shared clonotypes between healthy human individuals. Germline V CDR1 and CDR2: SGHRS, YFSETQ. V trimming: 3 bases; J trimming: 0 bases; junction bases outside the gene matches: 6. The CDR3 totals 16 residues. Findings of the study overall: Estimated clonotype richness was generally higher in naive than memory subsets.

Clones were read by immunoSEQ multiplex PCR, and TCRdb kept only the in-frame ones, dropping some. The sample consists of under 1,100,000 clones, about 84% of them appearing once. The source material was memory CD4+ T cells from PBMCs. Subset indicated: CD45RA-negative fraction. The chain is built from TRBV5-1 and TRBJ2-3; 8 nucleotides align to TRBD2. The TCR originated in a man younger than 35 in good health. Some clones in this sample may be carry-over from other donors' samples. For the CDR3, the DNA is TGCGCCAGCAGCTACTTAGCGGGAATTAGCACAGATACGCAGTATTTT. Encoded protein: CASSYLAGISTDTQYF. The variable domain in full, with the rest retrieved from reference TRBV5-1 and TRBJ2-3, is KAGVTQTPRYLIKTRGQQVTLSCSPISGHRSVSWYQQTPGQGLQFLFEYFSETQRNKGNFPGRFSGRQFSNSRSEMNVSTLELGDSALYLCASSYLAGISTDTQYFGPGTRLTVL.